The next 32 T cell receptor beta chains were all read from a single sample in a study of T cells after somatic rescue of genetic block. Clones were sequenced by immunoSEQ multiplex PCR, and TCRdb holds only the in-frame ones, with some missing. This sample carries 9,500 to 15,000 clones, roughly 73% of them seen once, and the ten largest clones take just under 20%. What was sequenced was peripheral blood mononuclear cells (PBMCs). Receptor source: a boy between 10 and 17 years old.

V usage is TRBV27 and J usage is TRBJ2-7; 9 bases align to TRBD1. This CDR3 has 15 amino acids. V lost 3 bases, J lost 2 bases, and 5 bases stayed unmatched. Germline V gene sequence: CDR1 MNHEY, CDR2 SMNVEV (reference sequence). CDR3 protein: CASSFRQGEAYEQYF. In nucleotides, the CDR3 is TGTGCCAGCAGTTTCCGACAGGGGGAGGCCTACGAGCAGTACTTC.

This chain uses TRBV30 with TRBJ2-5; the D is unclear. V was clipped by 4 bases and J by 5 bases, with 14 bases between them. The germline CDR1 and CDR2 sequences are GTSNPN and SVGIG (reference sequence). This CDR3 region has 13 residues. The CDR3 sequence is CAWNPGPRETQYF. DNA of the CDR3: TGTGCCTGGAACCCGGGCCCCCGGGAGACCCAGTACTTC.

J is TRBJ2-3 and V is TRBV27; 11 positions agree with TRBD2. Germline V gives CDR1 MNHEY, CDR2 SMNVEV (reference sequence). V lost 6 bases, J lost 4 bases, and 15 bases stayed unmatched. CDR3 length: 18 amino acids. CDR3 sequence: CASRSLTGTSGQADTQYF. CDR3 sequence (DNA): TGTGCCAGCAGAAGTTTGACCGGGACTAGCGGCCAGGCAGATACGCAGTATTTT.

The rearrangement joins TRBV28 to TRBJ2-3, with no clear D. There are 14 residues in the CDR3. V was cut by 2 bases and J by 0 bases, with 6 bases left in between. Germline loops: CDR1 MDHEN, CDR2 SYDVKM. The CDR3 protein is CASSLPYSTDTQYF. The DNA of the CDR3 is TGTGCCAGCAGTTTACCCTACAGCACAGATACGCAGTATTTT.

This chain uses TRBV25-1 with TRBJ2-1; 10 bases align to TRBD2. The CDR3 runs 17 residues. The germline CDR1 and CDR2 sequences are MGHDK and SYGVNS. Trimming at V came to 3 bases and at J to 3 bases, leaving 8 bases not matched to a gene. The CDR3 spells CASSDTALAGHYNEQFF. CDR3 DNA: TGTGCCAGCAGTGATACGGCACTAGCGGGACACTACAATGAGCAGTTCTTC.

This clone was recorded a few times. J is TRBJ2-7 and V is TRBV28; possibly TRBD1 or TRBD2 for D (5 bases each). CDR1 is MDHEN and CDR2 is SYDVKM in the germline V gene. V dropped 8 bases and J dropped 2 bases, with 16 bases sitting between them. The CDR3 has 14 residues. As DNA, the CDR3 is TGTGCCAGCGGGCACGGGACCCAGACCTACGAGCAGTACTTC. Its protein is CASGHGTQTYEQYF.

This chain connects TRBV28 to TRBJ2-1; a possible D gene is TRBD1 (6 bases). Trimming took 10 bases from V and 0 from J, leaving 13 bases between them. CDR1 is MDHEN, CDR2 SYDVKM, per germline. CDR3 length: 14 residues. CDR3 nucleotides: TGTGCCATCCGACAGGCACGCTCCTACAATGAGCAGTTCTTC. This sequence encodes CAIRQARSYNEQFF.

This clone was counted only a few times. The chain links TRBV6-1 to TRBJ2-2, with 7 bases aligning to TRBD1. The germline gives CDR1 MNHNS, CDR2 SASEGT. Trimming cost V 4 bases and J 4 bases; bases outside gene matches: 6. The CDR3 extends over 15 amino acids. CDR3 amino acids: CASSVGQASTGELFF. The CDR3 nucleotides are TGTGCCAGCAGTGTCGGACAGGCTTCCACCGGGGAGCTGTTTTTT.

The J gene is TRBJ2-5, the V gene TRBV6-6, with D possibly being TRBD2 (6 bases). Near its end, the DNA agrees better with TRBJ2-7, so the J call may be wrong. CDR3 length: 15 residues. The germline gives CDR1 MNHNY, CDR2 SVGAGI (reference sequence). The CDR3 loop is CASSYTPGGPNEQYF. DNA of the CDR3: TGTGCCAGCAGTTACACTCCTGGAGGGCCCAACGAGCAGTACTTC.

The chain employs TRBV7-9 and TRBJ2-1; 7 bases map to TRBD2. J was trimmed by 2 bases and V by 3 bases; bases with no gene match: 13. CDR1 is SEHNR and CDR2 is FQNEAQ in the germline V gene (reference sequence). The CDR3 loop spans 18 amino acids. The CDR3 loop reads CASSFPHTTGGPYNEQFF. The CDR3 DNA reads as TGTGCCAGCAGCTTTCCACACACGACGGGGGGACCCTACAATGAGCAGTTCTTC. The full variable domain, its missing parts supplied by reference TRBV7-9 and TRBJ2-1, is DTGVSQNPRHKITKRGQNVTFRCDPISEHNRLYWYRQTLGQGPEFLTYFQNEAQLEKSRLLSDRFSAERPKGSFSTLEIQRTEQGDSAMYLCASSFPHTTGGPYNEQFFGPGTRLTVL.

Comment on this clone: It is likely a read error, because the conserved phenylalanine at the end of the CDR3 is missing. No DNA is shown, since the ends of the CDR3 on it are uncertain; the CDR3 is the one TCRdb lists. CDR3 amino acids: CASSQKLAGPGVY. V and J are TRBV4-1 and TRBJ2-3; TRBD2, the table's D call, was not compared with the DNA. Germline-derived CDR1 and CDR2 are MGHRA and YSYEKL. The CDR3 length equals 13 residues, ends included.

This clone showed up just once. The chain combines TRBV7-9 with TRBJ2-1; D is perhaps TRBD2 (5 bases). V was clipped by 2 bases and J by 0 bases, with 8 bases between them. The CDR3 extends over 15 amino acids. The germline V gene has CDR1 SEHNR and CDR2 FQNEAQ (reference sequence). In DNA form, the CDR3 reads TGTGCCAGCAGCTTAAGCGGAAGCTCCTACAATGAGCAGTTCTTC. It translates to CASSLSGSSYNEQFF.

This clone was observed a handful of times. CDR3 sequence reads: CATGEGAFNQPQHF. The CDR3 DNA reads TGCGCCACTGGCGAGGGGGCGTTCAATCAGCCCCAGCATTTT. The chain uses TRBV10-2 and TRBJ1-5, with 7 bases matching TRBD1. The V gene end was trimmed by 10 bases and the J gene end by 3 bases; junction bases not matched to a gene: 9. This CDR3 is built from 14 residues. Germline-derived CDR1 and CDR2 are WSHSY and SAAADI.

The V and J genes are TRBV10-3 and TRBJ1-5; 8 bases align to TRBD1. The V gene end was trimmed by 6 bases and the J gene end by 7 bases; junction bases not matched to a gene: 8. The V gene's germline CDR1 is ENHRY and CDR2 SYGVKD. This CDR3 is built from 14 residues. CDR3 DNA: TGTGCCATCAGCGAACAGGGGGACCGGCAGCCCCAGCATTTT. Protein sequence: CAISEQGDRQPQHF.

This sequence joins TRBV7-6 and TRBJ2-6, with no clear D. The CDR3 consists of 21 residues. CDR1 and CDR2 from the germline V gene are SGHVS and FNYEAQ. Between the trimmed V and J ends, which lost 7 bases and 0 bases, there was a span of 28 bases. CDR3 nucleotides: TGTGCCAGCACGGTCGGGTTCGGTGGCCGCATTAACCCCTCTGGGGCCAACGTCCTGACTTTC. Its translation is CASTVGFGGRINPSGANVLTF.

As DNA, the CDR3 is TGCGCCAGCAGGACTGAGGACTGGAGCTATGGCTACACCTTC. Its translation: CASRTEDWSYGYTF. The chain employs TRBV5-1 and TRBJ1-2; the D is unclear. V lost 5 bases, J lost 4 bases, and 15 bases lay in between. This CDR3 contains 14 residues. Germline values: CDR1 SGHRS, CDR2 YFSETQ.

The V call is TRBV2, the J call TRBJ2-7, with TRBD2 identical over 14 bases. The length of the CDR3 is 15 residues. CDR1 is SNHLY, CDR2 FYNNEI, per germline. V trimming: 5 bases; J trimming: 6 bases; junction bases outside the gene matches: 6. The CDR3 sequence is CASSPRLAGGPEQYF. DNA of the CDR3: TGTGCCAGCAGTCCACGACTAGCGGGAGGGCCCGAGCAGTACTTC.

The table lists this clone with a few counts. The CDR3 loop is CASAHLYGYTF. CDR3 in DNA: TGTGCCAGCGCGCACCTCTATGGCTACACCTTC. V is TRBV28 and J is TRBJ1-2; D unclear. Deletions cut 8 bases from V and 4 bases from J, with 8 bases between. The CDR3 spans 11 residues. Germline values: CDR1 MDHEN, CDR2 SYDVKM.

The CDR3 loop is CASSQPLGLAGAFTSSGANVLTF. The CDR3 coding sequence is TGTGCCAGCAGCCAACCTTTGGGACTAGCGGGTGCTTTCACGAGCTCTGGGGCCAACGTCCTGACTTTC. The chain combines TRBV4-2 with TRBJ2-6; TRBD2 matches at 12 bases. The CDR3 is made up of 23 amino acids. From germline, CDR1 is LGHNA and CDR2 YNFKEQ. J gave up 0 bases and V 2 bases, and 17 bases lay outside the gene matches.

The rearrangement links TRBV11-2 to TRBJ2-4; 13 nucleotides agree with TRBD2. Trimming at V came to 4 bases and at J to 8 bases, leaving 14 bases not matched to a gene. The CDR3 totals 18 residues. Germline V gene data show CDR1 as SGHAT and CDR2 as FQNNGV. In nucleotides, the CDR3 is TGTGCCAGCAGCTCCCCCGGACTAGCGGGAGCTCCCCGGGACATTCAGTACTTC. As protein: CASSSPGLAGAPRDIQYF.

The chain is built from TRBV2 and TRBJ1-6; tentatively, D is TRBD1 (5 bases). Trimming left V 6 bases short and J 7 bases short, with 10 bases between. The CDR3 loop spans 13 amino acids. Germline-derived CDR1 and CDR2 are SNHLY and FYNNEI. The CDR3 DNA reads as TGTGCCAGCAGAGCAGGGCGGAATTCACCCCTCCACTTT. It codes for CASRAGRNSPLHF.

The CDR3 protein is CASSELGRSTEQFF. CDR3 in DNA: TGTGCCAGCAGTGAGTTAGGCAGGTCGACTGAGCAGTTCTTC. The chain joins TRBV6-4 to TRBJ2-1; D gene uncertain. V lost 3 bases and J lost 9, with 15 bases in between. The V gene's germline CDR1 is MRHNA and CDR2 SNTAGT. The CDR3 has 14 amino acids.

The table lists this clone with a few counts. The chain carries TRBV19 and TRBJ2-2; D is possibly TRBD1 (6 bases). Trimming pared 9 bases from V and 4 bases from J, leaving 21 bases between. Germline CDR1 LNHDA, CDR2 SQIVND (reference sequence). The CDR3 has 16 residues. The CDR3 spells CASLSGTHTPTGELFF. The CDR3 DNA reads as TGTGCCAGCCTTTCCGGGACACATACTCCCACCGGGGAGCTGTTTTTT.

This clone was seen a handful of times. The rearrangement links TRBV19 to TRBJ1-6; D is uncertain. Germline V gives CDR1 LNHDA, CDR2 SQIVND (reference sequence). V shed 1 base and J shed 7 bases, with 11 bases lying between them. The CDR3 sequence is 15 residues long. The CDR3 DNA reads as TGTGCCAGTAGTATAGGACGGTCTGGAAATTCACCCCTCCACTTT. It encodes CASSIGRSGNSPLHF.

The rearrangement joins TRBV28 to TRBJ1-3; unclear D gene. With 1 base removed from V and 2 bases from J, the gap between germline ends came to 9 bases. CDR3 size: 15 residues. Germline V gene sequence: CDR1 MDHEN, CDR2 SYDVKM. CDR3: CASSLLLTTGNTIYF. DNA for the CDR3: TGTGCCAGCAGTTTATTATTAACAACTGGAAACACCATATATTTT.

This clone has just one count. The CDR3 spells CASSLYHLPTDTQYF. The CDR3 DNA sequence: TGTGCCAGCAGCTTATACCACCTCCCCACAGATACGCAGTATTTT. The chain uses TRBV11-2 and TRBJ2-3; D is uncertain. CDR3 size: 15 residues. Germline values: CDR1 SGHAT, CDR2 FQNNGV. The ends were cut back, 2 bases at V and 2 bases at J, with 11 bases in the middle.

This clone has a handful of counts. The gene calls are TRBV4-2 and TRBJ1-3, with unresolved D. The germline CDR1 and CDR2 sequences are LGHNA and YNFKEQ. Trimming shortened V by 5 bases and J by 9 bases, and 11 bases separated the two germline ends. The CDR3 is made up of 12 amino acids. The CDR3 here is CASSSPPSTIYF. The CDR3 coding sequence is TGTGCCAGCAGCTCTCCCCCGAGCACCATATATTTT.

The chain recombines TRBV9 with TRBJ2-5; TRBD1 is a possible D gene (6 bases). Trimming shortened V by 3 bases and J by 5 bases, and 14 bases separated the two germline ends. The germline CDR1 and CDR2 sequences are SGDLS and YYNGEE. The CDR3 covers 14 residues. The CDR3, as DNA: TGTGCCAGCAGCGCCGGGACACTAGAGGAGACCCAGTACTTC. Translated, it gives CASSAGTLEETQYF.

CDR3 protein: CASSDDRFNQPQHF. The CDR3 nucleotides read TGTGCCAGCAGTGACGACAGGTTCAATCAGCCCCAGCATTTT. The chain is built from TRBV6-1 and TRBJ1-5, with a possible D match to TRBD1 (6 bases). V was pared by 3 bases and J by 3 bases, with 9 bases between. Germline CDR1 and CDR2: MNHNS and SASEGT. There are 14 residues in the CDR3.

V gene TRBV23-1 combines with J gene TRBJ1-4; D ambiguous. TRBV23-1 is classed as an ORF, of uncertain function. The CDR3 spans 15 residues. V was cut by 2 bases and J by 3 bases, with 10 bases left in between. The CDR3 protein is CASSQPPAANEKLFF. Here the CDR3 DNA reads TGCGCCAGCAGTCAACCCCCAGCTGCTAATGAAAAACTGTTTTTT.

This chain joins TRBV15 and TRBJ1-2; 10 bases line up with TRBD1. The CDR3 runs to 18 residues. Germline trimming cut 0 bases from V and 5 bases from J; bases unmatched to any gene: 12. CDR1 and CDR2 from the germline V gene are LNHNV and YYDKDF (reference sequence). CDR3 sequence: CATSREGQGLRGRYGYTF. In DNA, the CDR3 is TGTGCCACCAGCAGAGAGGGACAGGGGCTTCGGGGCCGGTATGGCTACACCTTC. The variable domain in full, with the rest retrieved from reference TRBV15 and TRBJ1-2, is DAMVIQNPRYQVTQFGKPVTLSCSQTLNHNVMYWYQQKSSQAPKLLFHYYDKDFNNEADTPDNFQSRRPNTSFCFLDIRSPGLGDTAMYLCATSREGQGLRGRYGYTFGSGTRLTVV.

V usage is TRBV5-1 and J usage is TRBJ1-6, with 10 bases identical to TRBD1. J gave up 3 bases and V 2 bases, and 14 bases lay outside the gene matches. The CDR3 runs to 20 residues. The germline gives CDR1 SGHRS, CDR2 YFSETQ. The DNA for the CDR3 is TGCGCCAGCAGCTTACTGCCCCGAGACAGGGGGCAAGGCTATAATTCACCCCTCCACTTT. This codes for CASSLLPRDRGQGYNSPLHF.